The clone carrying this TCR beta chain came up a few times. Its target is not known. TCRdb processed the 5' RACE reads anew with MiXCR; each CDR3 protein has one entry. The sample holds more than 45,000 distinct CDR3 sequences, roughly 28% seen once. Germline-derived CDR1 and CDR2 are MDHEN and SYDVKM. V lost 7 bases, J lost 7 bases, and 11 bases stayed unmatched. The CDR3 length is 14 residues. Study results and caveats: Tumor memory CD4+ T cell TCR gene usage was found to cluster with blood and lymph node memory CD4+ cells and with lymph node naive CD4+ cells. Larger-cohort validation covered only one TCR beta V-J rearrangement.

The chain combines TRBV28 with TRBJ1-2; 8 nucleotides line up with TRBD1. The sequenced sample was tumor-infiltrating memory CD4+ T cells sorted from the breast tumor. Subset: memory CD4+ T cells, CD4+CD45RO+CD25-. The sequence was collected from a female donor with breast cancer. The CDR3 sequence: CASITDRARGGYTF. CDR3 nucleotide sequence: TGTGCCAGCATCACGGACAGGGCGAGGGGTGGCTACACCTTC.